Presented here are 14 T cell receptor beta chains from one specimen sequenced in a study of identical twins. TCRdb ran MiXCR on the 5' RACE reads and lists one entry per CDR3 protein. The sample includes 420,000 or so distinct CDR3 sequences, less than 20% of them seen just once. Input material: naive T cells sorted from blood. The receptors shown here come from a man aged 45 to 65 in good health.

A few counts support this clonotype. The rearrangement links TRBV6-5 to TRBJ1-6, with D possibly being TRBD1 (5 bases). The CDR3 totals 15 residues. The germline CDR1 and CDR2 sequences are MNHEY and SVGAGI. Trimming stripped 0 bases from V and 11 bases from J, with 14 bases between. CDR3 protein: CASSYSSSQGAPLHF. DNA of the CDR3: TGTGCCAGCAGTTACTCGAGCTCTCAGGGCGCACCCCTCCACTTT.

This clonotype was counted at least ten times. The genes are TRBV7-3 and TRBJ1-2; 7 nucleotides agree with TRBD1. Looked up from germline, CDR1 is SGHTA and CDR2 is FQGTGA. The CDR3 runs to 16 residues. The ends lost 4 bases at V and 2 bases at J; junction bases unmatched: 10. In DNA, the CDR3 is TGTGCCAGCAGCTCCTCTACAGGGGTAACCAACTATGGCTACACCTTC. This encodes CASSSSTGVTNYGYTF.

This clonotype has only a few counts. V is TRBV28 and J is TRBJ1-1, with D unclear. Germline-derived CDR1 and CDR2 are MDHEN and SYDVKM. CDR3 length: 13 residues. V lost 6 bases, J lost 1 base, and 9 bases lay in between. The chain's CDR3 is CASRWTENTEAFF. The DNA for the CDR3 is TGTGCCAGCAGATGGACGGAGAACACTGAAGCTTTCTTT.

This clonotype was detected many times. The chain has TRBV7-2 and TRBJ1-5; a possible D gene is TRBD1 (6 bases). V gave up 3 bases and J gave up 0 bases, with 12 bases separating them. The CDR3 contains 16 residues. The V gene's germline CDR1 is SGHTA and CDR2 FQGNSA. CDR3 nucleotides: TGTGCCAGCAGCTTCACAGGGACTCATAGCAATCAGCCCCAGCATTTT. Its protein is CASSFTGTHSNQPQHF.

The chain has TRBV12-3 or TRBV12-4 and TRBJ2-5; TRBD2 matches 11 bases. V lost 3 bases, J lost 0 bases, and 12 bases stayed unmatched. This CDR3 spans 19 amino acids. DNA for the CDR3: TGTGCCAGCAGTTTGAGTCGGCTAGCGGGGGGCTGGTACCAAGAGACCCAGTACTTC. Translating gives CASSLSRLAGGWYQETQYF.

The CDR3 region is CSASVVVPGELFF. The CDR3 DNA is TGCAGTGCTAGCGTCGTAGTTCCCGGGGAGCTGTTTTTT. V gene TRBV20-1 combines with J gene TRBJ2-2, with D unclear. CDR3 length: 13 amino acids. Germline V gene data show CDR1 as DFQATT and CDR2 as SNEGSKA (reference sequence). Trimming stripped 3 bases from V and 6 bases from J, with 11 bases between.

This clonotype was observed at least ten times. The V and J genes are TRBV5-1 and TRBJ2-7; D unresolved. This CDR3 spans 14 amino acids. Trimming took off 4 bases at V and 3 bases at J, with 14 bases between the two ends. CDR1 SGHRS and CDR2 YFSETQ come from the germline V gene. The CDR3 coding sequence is TGCGCCAGCAGCAACACTGACGGTATCTACGAGCAGTACTTC. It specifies CASSNTDGIYEQYF.

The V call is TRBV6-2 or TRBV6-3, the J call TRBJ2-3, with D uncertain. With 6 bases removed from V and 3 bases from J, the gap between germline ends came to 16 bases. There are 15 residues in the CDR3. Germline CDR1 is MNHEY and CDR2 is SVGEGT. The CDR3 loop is CASSLGATRTDTQYF. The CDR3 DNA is TGTGCCAGCAGCCTTGGAGCGACTCGGACAGATACGCAGTATTTT.

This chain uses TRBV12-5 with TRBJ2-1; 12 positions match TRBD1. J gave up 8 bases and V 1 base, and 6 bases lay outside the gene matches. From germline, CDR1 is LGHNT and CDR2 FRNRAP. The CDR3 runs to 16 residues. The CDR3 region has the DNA TGTGCTAGTGGTTTGGGCCCGGGACAGGGGGCTTATGAGCAGTTCTTC. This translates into CASGLGPGQGAYEQFF.

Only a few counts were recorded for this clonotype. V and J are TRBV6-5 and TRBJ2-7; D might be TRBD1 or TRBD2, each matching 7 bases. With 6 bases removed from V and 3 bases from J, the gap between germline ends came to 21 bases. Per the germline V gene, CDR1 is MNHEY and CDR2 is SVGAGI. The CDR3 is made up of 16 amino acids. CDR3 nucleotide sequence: TGTGCCAGCAGCTCCTCTCCGGGGAGGGGGCTCTACGAGCAGTACTTC. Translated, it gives CASSSSPGRGLYEQYF.

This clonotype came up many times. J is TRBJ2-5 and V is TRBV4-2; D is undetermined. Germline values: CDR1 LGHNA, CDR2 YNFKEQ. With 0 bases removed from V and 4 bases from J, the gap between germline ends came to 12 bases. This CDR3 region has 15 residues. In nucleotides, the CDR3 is TGTGCCAGCAGCCAAGATGTAACAGCTCGAGAGACCCAGTACTTC. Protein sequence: CASSQDVTARETQYF.

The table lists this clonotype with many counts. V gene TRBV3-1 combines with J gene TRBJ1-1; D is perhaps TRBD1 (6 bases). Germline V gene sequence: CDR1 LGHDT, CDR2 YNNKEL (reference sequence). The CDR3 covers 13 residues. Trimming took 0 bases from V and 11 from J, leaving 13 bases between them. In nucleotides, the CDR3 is TGTGCCAGCAGCCAAGATCGAGGGGGGGGGGCTTTCTTT. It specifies CASSQDRGGGAFF.

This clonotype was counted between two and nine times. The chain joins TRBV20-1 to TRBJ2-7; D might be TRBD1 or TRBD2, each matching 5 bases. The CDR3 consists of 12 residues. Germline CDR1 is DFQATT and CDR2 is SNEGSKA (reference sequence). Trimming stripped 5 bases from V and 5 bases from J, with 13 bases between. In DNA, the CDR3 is TGCAGTGCTGGACCCCGGGGCGACGAGCAGTACTTC. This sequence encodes CSAGPRGDEQYF.

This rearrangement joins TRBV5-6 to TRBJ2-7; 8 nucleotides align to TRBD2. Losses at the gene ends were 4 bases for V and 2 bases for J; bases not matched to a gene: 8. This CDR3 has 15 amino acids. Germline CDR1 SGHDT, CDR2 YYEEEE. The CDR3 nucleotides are TGTGCCAGCAGCCGAACTAGCGGCACTCCCTACGAGCAGTACTTC. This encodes CASSRTSGTPYEQYF. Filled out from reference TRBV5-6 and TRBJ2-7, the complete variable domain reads DAGVTQSPTHLIKTRGQQVTLRCSPKSGHDTVSWYQQALGQGPQFIFQYYEEEERQRGNFPDRFSGHQFPNYSSELNVNALLLGDSALYLCASSRTSGTPYEQYFGPGTRLTVT.